This TCR beta chain was profiled in a study of shared clonotypes between healthy human individuals. CDR3 size: 12 residues. Deletions cut 7 bases from V and 12 bases from J, with 18 bases between. Germline loops: CDR1 MNHEY, CDR2 SVGAGI. Assay: immunoSEQ multiplex PCR; the TCRdb copy retains only in-frame clones and omits some. The table records a few million clones, roughly 93% of them present only once. Sequenced material: naive CD4+ T cells from PBMCs. Subset in this sample: CD45RA+ positively selected. The sequence derives from a man aged 18 to 35 in good health. Some clones in this sample may be carry-over from other donors' samples. The rearrangement links TRBV6-5 to TRBJ1-1; the D is unclear. The DNA of the CDR3 is TGTGCCAGCATTGTACCGGGAGGTGGATCTTTCTTT. This gives the protein CASIVPGGGSFF.